This T cell receptor (beta chain) is drawn from a study of cytomegalovirus exposure and HLA in healthy donors. General study findings and limits: In vitro experiments confirmed that a few CMV-associated chains were specific for CMV antigens. The study labeled fewer than 200 TCR beta chains cytomegalovirus-associated.

J was trimmed by 4 bases and V by 6 bases; bases with no gene match: 13. CDR1 is LNHDA, CDR2 SQIVND, per germline (reference sequence). This CDR3 region has 17 residues. Points on this clone: Its target is not known.

PCR was performed using 60 Vbeta and 13 Jbeta primers. Assay used: immunoSEQ multiplex PCR; TCRdb lists only in-frame clones, some missing. The sample records about 92,000 clones, nearly 70% being singletons. The chain combines TRBV19 with TRBJ2-1; 9 nucleotides align to TRBD2. The origin of this receptor is a middle-aged man in good health and CMV-seronegative. The sequencing sample was made of PBMCs. The CDR3 coding sequence is TGTGCCAGTAGGCGCAGGGAGCGGCTAGCGGGGTACAATGAGCAGTTCTTC. This gives the protein CASRRRERLAGYNEQFF. Full variable domain (remainder filled in from reference TRBV19 and TRBJ2-1): DGGITQSPKYLFRKEGQNVTLSCEQNLNHDAMYWYRQDPGQGLRLIYYSQIVNDFQKGDIAEGYSVSREKKESFPLTVTSAQKNPTAFYLCASRRRERLAGYNEQFFGPGTRLTVL.